One and the same sample provided the 3 T cell receptor beta chains below, sequenced in a study of response to subunit inactivated influenza vaccine. TCRdb fed the RT-PCR reads into MiXCR, producing one record per CDR3 protein. The sample shows roughly 790,000 distinct CDR3 sequences, around 20% of them seen only once. The sample was PBMCs from blood, taken about 5 days after vaccination. The receptors were sampled from a man aged 45-65 years who received an inactivated influenza vaccine.

This clonotype was seen a handful of times. This sequence joins TRBV12-3 or TRBV12-4 and TRBJ1-2; perhaps TRBD1 as D (5 bases). CDR3 size: 11 residues. Trimming cost V 11 bases and J 6 bases, with 13 bases left between them. The CDR3: CALRGGDGYTF. The CDR3 nucleotides read TGTGCCCTGAGGGGCGGGGATGGCTACACCTTC.

This chain links TRBV7-2 with TRBJ2-5; 14 nucleotides match TRBD2. The CDR3 spans 17 residues. Germline loops: CDR1 SGHTA, CDR2 FQGNSA. V was clipped by 4 bases and J by 4 bases; unmatched bases: 8. CDR3 in amino acids: CASSWTSGRRGGETQYF. In DNA form, the CDR3 reads TGTGCCAGCAGCTGGACTAGCGGGAGGAGGGGTGGAGAGACCCAGTACTTC.

V usage is TRBV12-3 or TRBV12-4 and J usage is TRBJ1-4; D unclear. V was trimmed by 4 bases and J by 8 bases, leaving 14 bases between them. The CDR3 length is 14 residues. The chain's CDR3 is CASSYRVTGEKLFF. In DNA form, the CDR3 reads TGTGCCAGCAGTTATCGGGTCACGGGAGAAAAACTGTTTTTT.